Here is one T cell receptor (beta chain) with its context. Its antigen remains unidentified. These data come from a study of early T cells in non-severe SARS-CoV-2 infection. Study information: From unsorted whole blood, bulk RNA was sequenced, and the chains remained unpaired.

Individual cDNA molecules carried attached unique molecular identifiers. One entry per CDR3 protein, called by TCRdb with MiXCR from the 5' RACE reads. The sample contains about 55,000 distinct CDR3 sequences, 12% of which appear only once. General study findings and limits: Anti-spike CD8 responses were favored by VDJdb matching, which missed private and CD4 specificities.

The germline gives CDR1 KGHSH, CDR2 LQKENI. CDR3 length: 16 amino acids. V lost 4 bases and J lost 0; bases outside the gene matches: 4. The V call is TRBV18, the J call TRBJ2-1, with 9 positions matching TRBD2. The receptor comes from an adult who was a healthcare worker with PCR-confirmed SARS-CoV-2 infection or an uninfected control (not recorded which). Sequencing was carried out using whole blood. The CDR3 DNA is TGTGCCAGCTCACTTTTGACTAGCGGCTCCTACAATGAGCAGTTCTTC. It codes for CASSLLTSGSYNEQFF.